The 19 T cell receptor beta chains listed next were all sequenced from one sample in a study of OX40 agonist ivuxolimab in advanced cancers. Sequenced by immunoSEQ multiplex PCR; TCRdb stores in-frame clones only, minus some. The top ten clones hold roughly 0.7% of a sample with about 83,000 clones, roughly 88% of them seen once. The sequenced sample was CD4+ or CD8+ T cells sorted from blood, obtained in a trial of the OX40 agonist ivuxolimab. Receptor source: an adult with an advanced solid tumor such as melanoma, head and neck, liver or kidney cancer.

The genes are TRBV7-2 and TRBJ1-3; TRBD1 might be the D (5 bases). V lost 1 base to trimming and J lost 4 bases, with 11 bases between them. CDR3 length: 15 residues. Germline V gene lookup returns CDR1 SGHTA and CDR2 FQGNSA. CDR3 DNA: TGTGCCAGCAGCTTAGACGGCAGGGCCGGAAACACCATATATTTT. This encodes CASSLDGRAGNTIYF.

The chain recombines TRBV6-5 with TRBJ2-7; a weak D match, TRBD2 (6 bases). With 0 bases removed from V and 3 bases from J, the gap between germline ends came to 12 bases. Germline CDR1 reads MNHEY; CDR2 reads SVGAGI. The CDR3 is made up of 15 amino acids. CDR3 protein: CASSYSVEGVYEQYF. Written as DNA, the CDR3 is TGTGCCAGCAGTTACTCGGTGGAGGGAGTCTACGAGCAGTACTTC.

The chain has TRBV19 and TRBJ1-3; D not resolved. Trimming took 5 bases from V and 3 from J, leaving 17 bases between them. Germline CDR1 is LNHDA and CDR2 is SQIVND (reference sequence). CDR3 length equals 16 residues. The CDR3 DNA reads TGTGCCAGTAGTCCAAGCACGAGGCTGGGTGGAAACACCATATATTTT. It is translated as CASSPSTRLGGNTIYF.

The chain recombines TRBV5-1 with TRBJ1-1, with D possibly matching TRBD1 (6 bases). V was trimmed by 4 bases and J by 5 bases, leaving 15 bases between them. The CDR3 runs to 14 residues. Germline values: CDR1 SGHRS, CDR2 YFSETQ. As DNA, the CDR3 is TGCGCCAGCAGCCGACCAGGAGGGGGAACTGAAGCTTTCTTT. Translation gives CASSRPGGGTEAFF.

The gene calls are TRBV15 and TRBJ2-1; D possibly corresponds to TRBD1 (6 bases). The length of the CDR3 is 14 residues. Trimming cost V 0 bases and J 6 bases, with 9 bases left between them. Germline CDR1 LNHNV, CDR2 YYDKDF (reference sequence). CDR3 residues: CATSRDSRGNEQFF. CDR3 DNA: TGTGCCACCAGCAGAGATTCCAGGGGCAATGAGCAGTTCTTC.

The gene calls are TRBV2 and TRBJ1-1, with 7 positions matching TRBD1. The CDR3 length is 14 residues. Germline assignment: CDR1 SNHLY and CDR2 FYNNEI. After removal of 3 bases from V and 4 bases from J, the junction contained 5 bases not matched to a gene. This CDR3 reads CASSDQGVGTEAFF. CDR3 sequence (DNA): TGTGCCAGCAGTGATCAGGGGGTGGGCACTGAAGCTTTCTTT.

A single count supports this clone. The genes are TRBV6-6 and TRBJ1-1; D remains ambiguous. The CDR3 is made up of 14 amino acids. The V end lost 2 bases, the J end lost 4 bases, and 11 bases lay between the germline ends. Germline V gene lookup returns CDR1 MNHNY and CDR2 SVGAGI (reference sequence). CDR3 loop: CASSYARESTEAFF. The CDR3 DNA is TGTGCCAGCAGTTACGCCAGAGAAAGCACTGAAGCTTTCTTT.

This rearrangement joins TRBV21-1 to TRBJ2-5; the table's D call TRBD1 went unverified against the DNA. TRBV21-1 is a listed pseudogene. The CDR3 sequence is 13 residues long. The CDR3 region is CATRGTKQETQYF. The CDR3, as DNA: TGTGCCACCAGAGGGACAAAGCAAGAGACCCAGTACTTC.

J is TRBJ2-3 and V is TRBV5-1; D remains ambiguous. The germline V gene encodes CDR1 SGHRS and CDR2 YFSETQ. The CDR3 spans 12 residues. Trimming pared 0 bases from V and 10 bases from J, leaving 9 bases between. CDR3 amino acids: CASSLELGAQYF. In nucleotides, the CDR3 is TGCGCCAGCAGCTTGGAGCTGGGCGCGCAGTATTTT.

This rearrangement joins TRBV5-5 to TRBJ2-3; 10 bases fit TRBD2. The ends lost 0 bases at V and 8 bases at J; junction bases unmatched: 3. The CDR3 contains 14 residues. Looked up from germline, CDR1 is SGHKS and CDR2 is YYEKEE (reference sequence). As DNA, the CDR3 is TGTGCCAGCAGCTTGGTGTTAGCGGGAGGTACGCAGTATTTT. Translation gives CASSLVLAGGTQYF. Full variable domain (outside the CDR3, taken from reference TRBV5-5 and TRBJ2-3): DAGVTQSPTHLIKTRGQQVTLRCSPISGHKSVSWYQQVLGQGPQFIFQYYEKEERGRGNFPDRFSARQFPNYSSELNVNALLLGDSALYLCASSLVLAGGTQYFGPGTRLTVL.

The J gene is TRBJ2-2, the V gene TRBV10-3; 7 positions agree with TRBD1. V was clipped by 6 bases and J by 3 bases; unmatched bases: 10. This CDR3 contains 16 residues. Germline V gene data show CDR1 as ENHRY and CDR2 as SYGVKD. CDR3 nucleotides: TGTGCCATCAGCCCCGGACAGGTAGAGGACACCGGGGAGCTGTTTTTT. It codes for CAISPGQVEDTGELFF.

The CDR3 is CASSLGTTRETQYF. The CDR3 nucleotides read TGTGCCAGCAGTTTAGGGACGACCCGAGAGACCCAGTACTTC. The chain carries TRBV27 and TRBJ2-5; possibly TRBD1 or TRBD2 for D (5 bases each). The germline V and J ends were trimmed by 2 bases and 4 bases, with 11 bases remaining between them. Germline CDR1 and CDR2: MNHEY and SMNVEV (reference sequence). The length of the CDR3 is 14 residues.

This chain connects TRBV9 to TRBJ1-1; 10 nucleotides agree with TRBD1. The CDR3 is made up of 14 amino acids. In germline, CDR1 is SGDLS, CDR2 YYNGEE. V was clipped by 4 bases and J by 2 bases; unmatched bases: 2. CDR3 residues: CASSTTGGNTEAFF. DNA for the CDR3: TGTGCCAGCAGCACGACAGGGGGCAACACTGAAGCTTTCTTT.

The rearrangement links TRBV5-4 to TRBJ1-2, with D hard to call. This CDR3 is built from 11 residues. V was shortened by 0 bases and J by 5 bases, with 2 bases between the two germline ends. Germline CDR1 is SGHNT and CDR2 is YYREEE (reference sequence). The CDR3 spells CASSLGYGYTF. The CDR3 region has the DNA TGTGCCAGCAGCTTGGGTTATGGCTACACCTTC.

This clone was detected once. CDR3: CASSNNMAGYTF. CDR3 nucleotide sequence: TGTGCCAGCAGTAACAACATGGCCGGCTACACCTTC. The chain joins TRBV6-6 to TRBJ1-2; D is unresolved. The germline V gene has CDR1 MNHNY and CDR2 SVGAGI (reference sequence). CDR3 length: 12 amino acids. Trimming left V 5 bases short and J 8 bases short, with 12 bases between.

This clone was observed a handful of times. The chain joins TRBV19 to TRBJ1-5; the D is unclear. The CDR3 consists of 12 residues. Between the trimmed V and J ends, which lost 6 bases and 0 bases, there was a span of 3 bases. Germline V gene lookup returns CDR1 LNHDA and CDR2 SQIVND (reference sequence). The CDR3 reads CASSRSNQPQHF. The CDR3 nucleotides read TGTGCCAGTAGCCGTAGCAATCAGCCCCAGCATTTT.

V is TRBV10-2 and J is TRBJ2-1; TRBD2 agrees at 7 bases. Germline CDR1 reads WSHSY; CDR2 reads SAAADI. The V gene end was trimmed by 0 bases and the J gene end by 6 bases; junction bases not matched to a gene: 17. The CDR3 runs to 19 residues. This CDR3 is CASSESSHSSGTKPNEQFF. DNA of the CDR3: TGCGCCAGCAGTGAGTCTTCCCATTCCTCCGGGACTAAACCCAATGAGCAGTTCTTC.

As regards this clone: Distinct nucleotide sequences in the sample also encode this CDR3. J is TRBJ2-2 and V is TRBV4-3; D is uncertain. Trimming stripped 1 base from V and 5 bases from J, with 8 bases between. The CDR3 contains 14 residues. The germline gives CDR1 LGHNA, CDR2 YSLEER. The CDR3: CASSQVGRTGELFF. The CDR3 bases are TGCGCCAGCAGCCAAGTCGGGCGGACCGGGGAGCTGTTTTTT.

This clone was observed a single time. V and J are TRBV7-9 and TRBJ2-3; D is unclear. V was shortened by 5 bases and J by 0 bases, with 9 bases between the two germline ends. The germline CDR1 and CDR2 sequences are SEHNR and FQNEAQ (reference sequence). The CDR3 loop spans 14 amino acids. CDR3 DNA: TGTGCCAGCAGCCCTCCCGCCAGCACAGATACGCAGTATTTT. Translation gives CASSPPASTDTQYF. The entire variable domain, with the rest obtained from reference TRBV7-9 and TRBJ2-3, is as follows: DTGVSQNPRHKITKRGQNVTFRCDPISEHNRLYWYRQTLGQGPEFLTYFQNEAQLEKSRLLSDRFSAERPKGSFSTLEIQRTEQGDSAMYLCASSPPASTDTQYFGPGTRLTVL.